Listed below are T cell receptor beta chains from one sample, sequenced in a study of T cell repertoires in cytomegalovirus infection. A single record per CDR3 protein comes from TCRdb applying MiXCR to the reads. The sample has approximately 170,000 distinct CDR3 sequences, about 15% seen once. Input material: CD8+ T cells from PBMCs. Receptors were obtained from a human donor in good health (CMV status not recorded). Some clones in this sample may be carry-over from other donors' samples. The CDR3 runs from the conserved cysteine through the conserved F or W. D genes are given only for firm matches. Some rows mark clone size as missing; the rest say once, few, many or name a class of expanded clone.

D gene: .; clone size: few; J gene: TRBJ2-7; V gene: TRBV28; CDR3 protein: CASSYRTRPSSYEQYF; CDR3 DNA: TGTGCCAGCAGCTACCGGACTCGCCCGAGCTCCTACGAGCAGTACTTC
D gene: TRBD1; clone size: .; J gene: TRBJ2-2; V gene: TRBV5-1; CDR3 protein: CASFDRGKRTGELFF; CDR3 DNA: TGCGCCAGCTTCGACAGGGGGAAACGGACCGGGGAGCTGTTTTTT
D gene: .; clone size: .; J gene: TRBJ1-5; V gene: TRBV6-6; CDR3 protein: CASSAVTWEPQHF; CDR3 DNA: TGTGCCAGCAGTGCCGTGACCTGGGAGCCCCAGCATTTT
D gene: TRBD1; clone size: few; J gene: TRBJ2-1; V gene: TRBV28; CDR3 protein: CASSSGQGINEQFF; CDR3 DNA: TGTGCCAGCAGCTCCGGACAGGGGATCAATGAGCAGTTCTTC
D gene: TRBD2; clone size: many; J gene: TRBJ2-1; V gene: TRBV7-8; CDR3 protein: CASSLGGGGSEQFF; CDR3 DNA: TGTGCCAGCAGCTTAGGCGGCGGGGGTTCTGAGCAGTTCTTC
D gene: .; clone size: few; J gene: TRBJ1-1; V gene: TRBV4-1; CDR3 protein: CASSQSRRANTEAFF; CDR3 DNA: TGCGCCAGCAGCCAGTCCCGACGGGCAAACACTGAAGCTTTCTTT
D gene: .; clone size: .; J gene: TRBJ2-3; V gene: TRBV27; CDR3 protein: CASSLLGSHKTDTQYF; CDR3 DNA: TGTGCCAGCAGTTTATTGGGATCCCATAAGACAGATACGCAGTATTTT
D gene: .; clone size: few; J gene: TRBJ2-3; V gene: TRBV27; CDR3 protein: CASSLAGPSTDTQYF; CDR3 DNA: TGTGCCAGCAGTTTAGCGGGACCTAGCACAGATACGCAGTATTTT
D gene: TRBD1; clone size: .; J gene: TRBJ2-7; V gene: TRBV7-9; CDR3 protein: CASSSDHRGTDEQYF; CDR3 DNA: TGTGCCAGCAGCTCGGACCACAGGGGGACCGACGAGCAGTACTTC
D gene: TRBD2; clone size: few; J gene: TRBJ2-1; V gene: TRBV7-6; CDR3 protein: CASTQLLAGGSYNEQFF; CDR3 DNA: TGTGCCAGCACCCAATTACTAGCGGGGGGTTCCTACAATGAGCAGTTCTTC
D gene: TRBD2; clone size: .; J gene: TRBJ2-1; V gene: TRBV6-2/TRBV6-3; CDR3 protein: CASSYSQKAGLANEQFF; CDR3 DNA: TGTGCCAGCAGTTACTCTCAGAAAGCAGGACTAGCCAATGAGCAGTTCTTC
D gene: .; clone size: many; J gene: TRBJ1-1; V gene: TRBV7-2; CDR3 protein: CASSWTLYRSDTEAFF; CDR3 DNA: TGTGCCAGCAGCTGGACCCTCTACCGAAGTGACACTGAAGCTTTCTTT
D gene: .; clone size: .; J gene: TRBJ2-3; V gene: TRBV7-9; CDR3 protein: CASTLGSNTDTQYF; CDR3 DNA: TGTGCCTCCACTCTGGGGAGTAACACAGATACGCAGTATTTT
D gene: TRBD1; clone size: few; J gene: TRBJ1-2; V gene: TRBV6-6; CDR3 protein: CASSYAGGDGYTF; CDR3 DNA: TGTGCCAGCAGTTACGCAGGGGGAGATGGCTACACCTTC
D gene: TRBD1; clone size: .; J gene: TRBJ2-2; V gene: TRBV7-6; CDR3 protein: CASSQRTGQNTGELFF; CDR3 DNA: TGTGCCAGCAGCCAACGGACAGGACAAAACACCGGGGAGCTGTTTTTT
D gene: .; clone size: many; J gene: TRBJ1-2; V gene: TRBV2; CDR3 protein: CASRSGTGNYGYTF; CDR3 DNA: TGTGCCAGCAGATCCGGGACGGGGAACTATGGCTACACCTTC
D gene: TRBD2; clone size: .; J gene: TRBJ2-1; V gene: TRBV7-8; CDR3 protein: CASSLAGATNEQFF; CDR3 DNA: TGTGCCAGCTCCCTAGCGGGAGCTACCAATGAGCAGTTCTTC
D gene: .; clone size: .; J gene: TRBJ1-5; V gene: TRBV10-3; CDR3 protein: CAISDDRSNQPQHF; CDR3 DNA: TGTGCCATCAGTGACGACAGGAGCAATCAGCCCCAGCATTTT
D gene: .; clone size: few; J gene: TRBJ2-1; V gene: TRBV6-6; CDR3 protein: CASSYPNRAPLDNEQFF; CDR3 DNA: TGTGCCAGCAGTTACCCAAACCGGGCCCCCCTTGACAATGAGCAGTTCTTC
D gene: TRBD1; clone size: .; J gene: TRBJ1-1; V gene: TRBV7-8; CDR3 protein: CASSSTGTGRNTEAFF; CDR3 DNA: TGTGCCAGCAGCTCTACCGGGACAGGGAGGAACACTGAAGCTTTCTTT
D gene: .; clone size: .; J gene: TRBJ2-7; V gene: TRBV12-3/TRBV12-4; CDR3 protein: CASSPLSVGPYEQYF; CDR3 DNA: TGTGCCAGCAGCCCCTTGTCGGTGGGACCCTACGAGCAGTACTTC
D gene: .; clone size: few; J gene: TRBJ1-1; V gene: TRBV12-3/TRBV12-4; CDR3 protein: CASSTPGVTSEAFF; CDR3 DNA: TGTGCCAGCAGTACACCCGGGGTCACCTCTGAAGCTTTCTTT
D gene: .; clone size: .; J gene: TRBJ1-2; V gene: TRBV6-2/TRBV6-3; CDR3 protein: CASSSPTDYGYTF; CDR3 DNA: TGTGCCAGCAGTTCGCCGACAGACTATGGCTACACCTTC
D gene: TRBD2; clone size: .; J gene: TRBJ2-3; V gene: TRBV14; CDR3 protein: CASRGLEADTQYF; CDR3 DNA: TGTGCCAGCAGAGGACTAGAGGCAGATACGCAGTATTTT
D gene: .; clone size: .; J gene: TRBJ2-7; V gene: TRBV5-6; CDR3 protein: CASSLGQVTYEQYF; CDR3 DNA: TGTGCCAGCAGCTTGGGACAGGTCACCTACGAGCAGTACTTC
D gene: TRBD2; clone size: few; J gene: TRBJ2-3; V gene: TRBV28; CDR3 protein: CASSTQTSGSSDTQYF; CDR3 DNA: TGTGCCAGCAGTACCCAGACTAGCGGGAGCTCAGATACGCAGTATTTT
D gene: .; clone size: few; J gene: TRBJ2-7; V gene: TRBV6-8; CDR3 protein: CASRPQGGYEQYF; CDR3 DNA: TGTGCCAGCAGACCACAGGGAGGCTACGAGCAGTACTTC
D gene: TRBD1; clone size: .; J gene: TRBJ2-7; V gene: TRBV4-3; CDR3 protein: CASSQLQGAGYEQYF; CDR3 DNA: TGCGCCAGCAGCCAATTACAGGGGGCAGGCTACGAGCAGTACTTC
D gene: .; clone size: few; J gene: TRBJ2-3; V gene: TRBV7-2; CDR3 protein: CASSPRGASTDTQYF; CDR3 DNA: TGTGCCAGCAGCCCCAGGGGTGCTAGCACAGATACGCAGTATTTT
D gene: TRBD1; clone size: few; J gene: TRBJ1-5; V gene: TRBV24-1; CDR3 protein: CATSDLIGQGNQPQHF; CDR3 DNA: TGTGCCACCAGTGATTTGATCGGACAGGGCAATCAGCCCCAGCATTTT
D gene: .; clone size: .; J gene: TRBJ1-1; V gene: TRBV2; CDR3 protein: CASSQGGIMEAFF; CDR3 DNA: TGTGCCAGCAGTCAAGGGGGGATTATGGAAGCTTTCTTT
D gene: .; clone size: .; J gene: TRBJ1-1; V gene: TRBV4-1; CDR3 protein: CASSPARDMNTEAFF; CDR3 DNA: TGCGCCAGCAGCCCGGCGCGGGACATGAACACTGAAGCTTTCTTT
D gene: TRBD2; clone size: .; J gene: TRBJ2-7; V gene: TRBV7-2; CDR3 protein: CASSLRREGLIGEQYF; CDR3 DNA: TGTGCCAGCAGCTTGCGGCGGGAGGGCCTCATCGGCGAGCAGTACTTC
D gene: TRBD1; clone size: .; J gene: TRBJ1-1; V gene: TRBV6-1; CDR3 protein: CASSEWQGEDTEAFF; CDR3 DNA: TGTGCCAGCAGTGAATGGCAGGGGGAGGACACTGAAGCTTTCTTT
D gene: .; clone size: few; J gene: TRBJ1-1; V gene: TRBV7-9; CDR3 protein: CASSSDRLSPTAFF; CDR3 DNA: TGTGCCAGCAGCTCAGATCGGCTATCCCCTACAGCTTTCTTT